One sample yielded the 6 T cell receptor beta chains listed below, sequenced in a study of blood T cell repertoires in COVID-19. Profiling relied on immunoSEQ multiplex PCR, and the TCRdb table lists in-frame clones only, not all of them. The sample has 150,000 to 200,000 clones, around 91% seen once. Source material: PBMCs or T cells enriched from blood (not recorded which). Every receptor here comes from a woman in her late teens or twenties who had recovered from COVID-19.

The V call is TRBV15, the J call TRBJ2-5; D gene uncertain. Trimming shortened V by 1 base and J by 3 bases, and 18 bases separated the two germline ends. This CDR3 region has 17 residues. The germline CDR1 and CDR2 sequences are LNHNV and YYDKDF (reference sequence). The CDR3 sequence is CATSRGLRDDGKETQYF. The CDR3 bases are TGTGCCACCAGCAGAGGACTTAGAGACGATGGAAAAGAGACCCAGTACTTC.

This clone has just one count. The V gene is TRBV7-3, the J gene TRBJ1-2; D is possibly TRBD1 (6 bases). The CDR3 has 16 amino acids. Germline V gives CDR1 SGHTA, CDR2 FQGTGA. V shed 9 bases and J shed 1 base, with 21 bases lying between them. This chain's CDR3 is CARGRLGQRVNYGYTF. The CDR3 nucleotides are TGTGCCAGGGGAAGGCTCGGACAGAGGGTTAACTATGGCTACACCTTC. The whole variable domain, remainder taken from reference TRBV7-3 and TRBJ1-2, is GAGVSQTPSNKVTEKGKYVELRCDPISGHTALYWYRQSLGQGPEFLIYFQGTGAADDSGLPNDRFFAVRPEGSVSTLKIQRTERGDSAVYLCARGRLGQRVNYGYTFGSGTRLTVV.

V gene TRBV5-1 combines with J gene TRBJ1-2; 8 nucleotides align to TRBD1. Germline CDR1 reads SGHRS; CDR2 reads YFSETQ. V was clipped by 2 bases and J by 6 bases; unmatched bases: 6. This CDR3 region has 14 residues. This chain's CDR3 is CASSFQGAGDGYTF. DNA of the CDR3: TGCGCCAGCAGCTTCCAGGGGGCGGGCGATGGCTACACCTTC. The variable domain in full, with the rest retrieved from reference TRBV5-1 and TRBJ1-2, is KAGVTQTPRYLIKTRGQQVTLSCSPISGHRSVSWYQQTPGQGLQFLFEYFSETQRNKGNFPGRFSGRQFSNSRSEMNVSTLELGDSALYLCASSFQGAGDGYTFGSGTRLTVV.

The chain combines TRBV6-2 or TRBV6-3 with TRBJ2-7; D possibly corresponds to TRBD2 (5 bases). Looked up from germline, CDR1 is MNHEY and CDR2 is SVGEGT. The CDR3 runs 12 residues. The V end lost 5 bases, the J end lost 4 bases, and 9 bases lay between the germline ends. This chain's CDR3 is CASSPSGYEQYF. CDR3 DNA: TGTGCCAGCAGTCCCAGCGGTTACGAGCAGTACTTC.

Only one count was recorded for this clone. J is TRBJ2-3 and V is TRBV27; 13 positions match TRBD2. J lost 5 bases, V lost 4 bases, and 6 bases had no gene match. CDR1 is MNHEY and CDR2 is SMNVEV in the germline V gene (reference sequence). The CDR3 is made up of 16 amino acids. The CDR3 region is CASSWGLAGRGDTQYF. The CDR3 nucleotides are TGTGCCAGCAGTTGGGGACTAGCGGGAAGGGGAGATACGCAGTATTTT.

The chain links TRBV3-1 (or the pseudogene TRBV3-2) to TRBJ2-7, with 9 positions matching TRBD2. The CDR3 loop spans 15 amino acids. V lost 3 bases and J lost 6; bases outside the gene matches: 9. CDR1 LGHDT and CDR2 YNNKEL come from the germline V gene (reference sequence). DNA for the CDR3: TGTGCCAGCAGCCACGGGGGCGGGAGGGTCGGCGAGCAGTACTTC. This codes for CASSHGGGRVGEQYF.